This T cell receptor beta chain originates from a study of CD8+CD57+ T cells in acquired aplastic anemia. Study context: Isolated CD4+ and CD8+ cells, once sorted, yielded DNA averaging around 3 ug. The average read count for CD4+ cells in healthy donors was around 10 million. Study-wide results and limits: Around 27 sequences, all CD8+ CDR3, were shared between patients and controls.

This clonotype has ten or more counts. Antigen unknown. Trimming cost V 1 base and J 1 base; bases outside gene matches: 7. The CDR3 contains 19 residues. Germline V gene sequence: CDR1 LGHNA, CDR2 YNFKEQ. The template used for profiling TCR beta VDJ and CDR3 was genomic DNA. TCRdb called the reads again in MiXCR, with one record for every CDR3 protein. There are over 150,000 distinct CDR3 sequences in the sample; roughly 56% occur only once, and about a sixth lies in the top ten. Sequenced: sorted CD4+, CD8+, or CD8+CD57+ T cells (not recorded which) from PBMCs. The clonotype originates from a human donor in good health, serving as a control. The chain recombines TRBV4-2 with TRBJ2-6; 10 bases map to TRBD1. CDR3 nucleotides: TGTGCCAGCAGCCAAGCCCCGGGACAGGGGATTTCTGGGGCCAACGTCCTGACTTTC. As protein: CASSQAPGQGISGANVLTF.